These T cell receptor beta chains were read from a single sample in a study of blood T cells in healthy people across ages. One entry per CDR3 protein results from TCRdb running MiXCR on the 5' RACE reads. Of some 1 million distinct CDR3 sequences in the sample, around 45% were seen once. The specimen was blood. These receptors all come from a woman in her fifties or sixties in good health. The CDR3 runs from the conserved cysteine through the conserved F or W. Each record gives: clone size, V gene, J gene, D gene, CDR3 protein, CDR3 DNA. D genes are given only for firm matches. Clone size is not always given. Where it is, it says once, few, many or a class for expanded clones.

NA	TRBV27	TRBJ1-2	NA	CASSFGGLNYGYTF	TGTGCCAGCAGTTTCGGGGGATTGAACTATGGCTACACCTTC
few	TRBV9	TRBJ2-7	TRBD2	CASSVSGKGDEQYF	TGTGCCAGCAGCGTAAGCGGGAAAGGAGACGAGCAGTACTTC
NA	TRBV7-8	TRBJ2-3	NA	CASVRGSSTDTQYF	TGTGCCAGCGTAAGGGGGTCTAGCACAGATACGCAGTATTTT
few	TRBV7-9	TRBJ1-2	NA	CASSFGKVLGGYTF	TGTGCCAGCAGCTTTGGGAAAGTACTGGGCGGCTACACCTTC
NA	TRBV6-5	TRBJ2-1	TRBD1	CASGQGQVDEQFF	TGTGCCAGCGGGCAGGGACAGGTGGATGAGCAGTTCTTC
few	TRBV3-1	TRBJ2-1	NA	CASSQKAGYSYNEQFF	TGTGCCAGCAGCCAAAAGGCGGGCTACTCCTACAATGAGCAGTTCTTC
NA	TRBV3-1	TRBJ2-7	NA	CASSQELGRHEQYF	TGTGCCAGCAGCCAAGAACTAGGGAGGCACGAGCAGTACTTC
NA	TRBV27	TRBJ1-4	TRBD1	CASRRQGPLNEKLFF	TGTGCCAGCAGGCGACAGGGGCCACTGAATGAAAAACTGTTTTTT
NA	TRBV11-2	TRBJ2-2	NA	CASSLDLNTGELFF	TGTGCCAGCAGCTTAGATCTGAACACCGGGGAGCTGTTTTTT
few	TRBV18	TRBJ2-5	NA	CASSPSGAGLETQYF	TGTGCCAGCTCACCATCCGGGGCGGGACTAGAGACCCAGTACTTC
NA	TRBV27	TRBJ2-7	NA	CASSRGVGSYEQYF	TGTGCCAGCAGTAGAGGGGTGGGCTCCTACGAGCAGTACTTC
NA	TRBV2	TRBJ2-7	NA	CASRASPHRDEQYF	TGTGCCAGCAGAGCAAGTCCCCACCGCGATGAGCAGTACTTC
NA	TRBV5-6	TRBJ1-4	NA	CASSGLGGLKLFF	TGTGCCAGCAGCGGCTTGGGAGGGCTGAAACTGTTTTTT
NA	TRBV6-5	TRBJ2-7	NA	CATVTGSYNEQYF	TGTGCCACCGTGACAGGTAGCTACAATGAGCAGTACTTC
NA	TRBV7-9	TRBJ2-1	NA	CASGNLAYNEQFF	TGTGCCAGCGGAAACCTAGCTTACAATGAGCAGTTCTTC
NA	TRBV20-1	TRBJ2-1	NA	CSAIMKNEQLF	TGCAGTGCTATAATGAAAAATGAGCAGCTCTTC
once	TRBV15	TRBJ2-7	NA	CATSRDWYNEQYF	TGTGCCACCAGCAGAGATTGGTACAATGAGCAGTACTTC
NA	TRBV12-3/TRBV12-4	TRBJ2-5	TRBD2	CASNTGRGLAGLQETQYF	TGTGCCAGCAACACGGGTCGTGGCCTAGCGGGCCTCCAAGAGACCCAGTACTTC
few	TRBV5-1	TRBJ2-3	TRBD1	CASSLTGQGTDTQYF	TGCGCCAGCAGCTTGACGGGACAGGGCACAGATACGCAGTATTTT
NA	TRBV20-1	TRBJ2-7	NA	CSASGSGTYEQYF	TGCAGTGCTAGCGGGTCAGGGACCTACGAGCAGTACTTC
few	TRBV6-1	TRBJ2-1	TRBD1	CASSVEGQGRHEQFF	TGTGCCAGCAGTGTAGAAGGACAGGGCAGGCATGAGCAGTTCTTC
few	TRBV5-5	TRBJ2-1	NA	CASSSPGDPYNEQFF	TGTGCCAGCAGCTCCCCGGGGGATCCTTACAATGAGCAGTTCTTC
NA	TRBV4-2	TRBJ1-4	NA	CVSSQDSGSSEKLFF	TGTGTCAGCAGCCAAGATTCGGGGTCTAGTGAAAAACTGTTTTTT
few	TRBV24-1	TRBJ2-5	NA	CATSDQIQETQYF	TGTGCCACCAGTGACCAGATACAAGAGACCCAGTACTTC
few	TRBV7-6	TRBJ2-3	TRBD2	CASSPRSGRAADTQYF	TGTGCCAGCAGCCCAAGAAGCGGGAGGGCCGCAGATACGCAGTATTTT
few	TRBV27	TRBJ2-1	NA	CASSPGTRSHEQFF	TGTGCCAGCAGTCCCGGGACCCGATCCCATGAGCAGTTCTTC
NA	TRBV2	TRBJ2-4	NA	CASSVWDLAKNIQYF	TGTGCCAGCAGTGTATGGGACTTGGCCAAAAACATTCAGTACTTC
few	TRBV15	TRBJ2-6	NA	CATSRPPGYGANVLTF	TGTGCCACCAGCAGACCCCCGGGATATGGGGCCAACGTCCTGACTTTC
few	TRBV5-1	TRBJ1-2	NA	CASSLEADRIYGYTF	TGCGCCAGCAGCTTGGAGGCAGACAGGATCTATGGCTACACCTTC
NA	TRBV3-1	TRBJ2-2	TRBD2	CASSPPGGGYTGELFF	TGTGCCAGCAGTCCCCCGGGAGGGGGGTACACCGGGGAGCTGTTTTTT
few	TRBV10-3	TRBJ2-1	TRBD1	CAISEIFGQGPFEQFF	TGTGCCATCAGTGAGATTTTCGGACAGGGGCCGTTCGAGCAGTTCTTC
few	TRBV4-1	TRBJ2-7	TRBD2	CASSQDPREGPYEQYF	TGCGCCAGCAGCCAAGATCCCCGGGAGGGCCCCTACGAGCAGTACTTC
NA	TRBV19	TRBJ1-5	NA	CASSIPRRGLNQPQHF	TGTGCCAGTAGTATACCCCGTCGGGGGCTCAATCAGCCCCAGCATTTT
NA	TRBV25-1	TRBJ2-3	NA	CASGYSDPQYF	TGTGCCAGCGGATATAGTGATCCGCAGTATTTT
many	TRBV7-3	TRBJ2-3	NA	CASSLTAGSDTQYF	TGTGCCAGCAGCTTAACGGCGGGTTCAGATACGCAGTATTTT
NA	TRBV15	TRBJ2-1	TRBD2	CATSPTSGRSSGQFF	TGTGCCACCAGCCCGACTAGCGGGAGGAGTAGTGGGCAGTTCTTC
NA	TRBV27	TRBJ1-1	NA	CASSSASRNTEAFF	TGTGCCAGCAGCTCAGCTTCGCGGAACACTGAAGCTTTCTTT
many	TRBV2	TRBJ2-7	TRBD2	CASGSGSYYEQYF	TGTGCCAGCGGTAGCGGGAGTTACTACGAGCAGTACTTC
NA	TRBV3-1	TRBJ2-4	TRBD2	CASLSGSLWDNEQYF	TGTGCCAGCCTTAGCGGGAGTTTATGGGACAATGAGCAGTACTTC
NA	TRBV30	TRBJ1-2	NA	CAWSRDKGYGYTF	TGTGCCTGGAGTCGCGACAAGGGCTATGGCTACACCTTC
NA	TRBV29-1	TRBJ2-7	NA	CSVDTGVGYEQYF	TGCAGCGTTGACACGGGAGTGGGCTACGAGCAGTACTTC
few	TRBV10-3	TRBJ2-3	TRBD1	CAISESFAGRGTDTQYF	TGTGCCATCAGTGAGTCGTTTGCGGGCAGGGGGACAGATACGCAGTATTTT
NA	TRBV5-1	TRBJ2-3	NA	CASSLDSGRDTQYF	TGCGCCAGCAGCTTGGATAGCGGCAGGGATACGCAGTATTTT
NA	TRBV7-2	TRBJ2-5	NA	CASSLPPGRPETQYF	TGTGCCAGCAGCTTACCCCCTGGGCGTCCAGAGACCCAGTACTTC
NA	TRBV2	TRBJ2-1	TRBD2	CASEREAVHNEQFF	TGTGCCAGCGAGCGGGAGGCCGTCCACAATGAGCAGTTCTTC
NA	TRBV20-1	TRBJ2-7	NA	CSGGRSYEQYF	TGCAGTGGAGGACGCTCCTACGAGCAGTACTTC
NA	TRBV2	TRBJ2-5	TRBD2	CASEYGEGETQYF	TGTGCCAGCGAGTACGGGGAGGGGGAGACCCAGTACTTC
few	TRBV10-3	TRBJ2-7	NA	CAISAGGDEQYF	TGTGCCATCAGTGCAGGAGGCGACGAGCAGTACTTC
NA	TRBV27	TRBJ2-7	NA	CASSLWDGDIYEQYF	TGTGCCAGCAGTTTATGGGACGGAGACATCTACGAGCAGTACTTC
NA	TRBV5-1	TRBJ2-1	NA	CASSSVLTGELFF	TGCGCCAGCAGCTCGGTACTCACCGGGGAGCTGTTCTTC
NA	TRBV5-5	TRBJ2-5	NA	CASSLFLFGETQYF	TGTGCCAGCAGCTTGTTCCTCTTTGGCGAGACCCAGTACTTC
NA	TRBV29-1	TRBJ2-1	NA	CSGAAHSYNEQFF	TGCAGCGGGGCAGCACATTCCTACAATGAGCAGTTCTTC
NA	TRBV20-1	TRBJ2-1	NA	CSATLSSSPQSEQFF	TGCAGTGCAACACTATCTAGTTCCCCACAAAGTGAGCAGTTCTTC